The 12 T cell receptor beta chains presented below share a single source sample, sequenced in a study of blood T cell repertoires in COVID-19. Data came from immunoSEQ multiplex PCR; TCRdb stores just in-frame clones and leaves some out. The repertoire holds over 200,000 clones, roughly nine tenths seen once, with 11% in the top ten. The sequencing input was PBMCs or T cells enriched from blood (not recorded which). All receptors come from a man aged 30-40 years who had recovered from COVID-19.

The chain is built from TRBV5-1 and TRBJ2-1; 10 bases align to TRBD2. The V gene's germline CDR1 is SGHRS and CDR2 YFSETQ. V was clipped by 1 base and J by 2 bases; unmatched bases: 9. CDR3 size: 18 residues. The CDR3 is CASSLSVSGGPTYNEQFF. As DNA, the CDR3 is TGCGCCAGCAGCTTGTCAGTTAGCGGGGGGCCAACCTACAATGAGCAGTTCTTC.

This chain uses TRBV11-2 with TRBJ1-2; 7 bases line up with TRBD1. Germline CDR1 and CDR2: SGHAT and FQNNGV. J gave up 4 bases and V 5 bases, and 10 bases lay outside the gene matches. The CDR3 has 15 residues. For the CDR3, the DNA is TGTGCCAGCAGCACCCCCGTTGGACAGGTCTATGGCTACACCTTC. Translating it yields CASSTPVGQVYGYTF.

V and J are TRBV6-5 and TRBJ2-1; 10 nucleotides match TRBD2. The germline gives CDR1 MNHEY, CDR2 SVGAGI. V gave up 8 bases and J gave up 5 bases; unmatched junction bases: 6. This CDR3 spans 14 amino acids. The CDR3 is CASGLGLADNEQFF. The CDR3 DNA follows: TGTGCCAGCGGGTTAGGACTAGCGGACAATGAGCAGTTCTTC.

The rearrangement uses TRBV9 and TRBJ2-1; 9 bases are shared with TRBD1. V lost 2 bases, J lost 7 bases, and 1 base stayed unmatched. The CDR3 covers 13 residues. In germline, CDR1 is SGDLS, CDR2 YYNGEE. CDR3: CASSVGQGNEQFF. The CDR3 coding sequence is TGTGCCAGCAGCGTGGGACAGGGTAATGAGCAGTTCTTC.

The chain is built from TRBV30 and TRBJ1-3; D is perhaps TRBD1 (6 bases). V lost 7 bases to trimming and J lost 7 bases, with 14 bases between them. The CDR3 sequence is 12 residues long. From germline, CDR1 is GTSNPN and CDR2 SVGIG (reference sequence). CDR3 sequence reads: CASHRDWNTIYF. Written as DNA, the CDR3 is TGTGCCTCACACAGGGATTGGAACACCATATATTTT.

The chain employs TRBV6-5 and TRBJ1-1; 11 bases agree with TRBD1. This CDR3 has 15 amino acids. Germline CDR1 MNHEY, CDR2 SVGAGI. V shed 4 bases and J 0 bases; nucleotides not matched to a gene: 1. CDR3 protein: CASSSGQGVNTEAFF. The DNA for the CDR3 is TGTGCCAGCAGTTCGGGACAGGGGGTGAACACTGAAGCTTTCTTT.

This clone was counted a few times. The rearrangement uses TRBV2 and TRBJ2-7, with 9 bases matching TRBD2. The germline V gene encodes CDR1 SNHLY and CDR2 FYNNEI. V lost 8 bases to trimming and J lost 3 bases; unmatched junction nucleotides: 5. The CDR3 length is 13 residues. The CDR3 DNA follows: TGTGCCAGCTTAGCGGGAGTCCTCTACGAGCAGTACTTC. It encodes CASLAGVLYEQYF.

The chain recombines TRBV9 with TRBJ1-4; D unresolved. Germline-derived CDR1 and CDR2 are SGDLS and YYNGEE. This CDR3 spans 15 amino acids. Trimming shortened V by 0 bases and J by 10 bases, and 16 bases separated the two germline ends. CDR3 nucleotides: TGTGCCAGCAGCGTAGCTGGAGCGGGAAAGGGAAAACTGTTTTTT. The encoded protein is CASSVAGAGKGKLFF. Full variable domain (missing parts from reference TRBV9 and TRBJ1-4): DSGVTQTPKHLITATGQRVTLRCSPRSGDLSVYWYQQSLDQGLQFLIQYYNGEERAKGNILERFSAQQFPDLHSELNLSSLELGDSALYFCASSVAGAGKGKLFFGSGTQLSVL.

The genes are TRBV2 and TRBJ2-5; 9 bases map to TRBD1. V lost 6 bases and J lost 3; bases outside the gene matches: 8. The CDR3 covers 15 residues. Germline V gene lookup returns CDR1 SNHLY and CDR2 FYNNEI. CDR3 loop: CASSAGTGQKETQYF. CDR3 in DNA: TGTGCCAGCAGCGCGGGGACAGGGCAAAAAGAGACCCAGTACTTC.

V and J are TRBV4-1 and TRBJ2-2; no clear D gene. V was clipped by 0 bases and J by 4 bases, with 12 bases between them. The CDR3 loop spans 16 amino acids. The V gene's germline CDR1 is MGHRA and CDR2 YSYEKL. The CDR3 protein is CASSQDPSPRTGELFF. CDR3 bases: TGCGCCAGCAGCCAAGACCCGAGCCCGCGCACCGGGGAGCTGTTTTTT.

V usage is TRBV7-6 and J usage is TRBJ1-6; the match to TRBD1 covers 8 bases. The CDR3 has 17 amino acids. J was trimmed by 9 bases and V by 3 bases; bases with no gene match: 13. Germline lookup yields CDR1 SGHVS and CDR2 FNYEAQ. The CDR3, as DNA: TGTGCCAGCAGCTTGGATGCCGGGACAGGAGGTTTTTCACCCCTCCACTTT. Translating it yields CASSLDAGTGGFSPLHF.

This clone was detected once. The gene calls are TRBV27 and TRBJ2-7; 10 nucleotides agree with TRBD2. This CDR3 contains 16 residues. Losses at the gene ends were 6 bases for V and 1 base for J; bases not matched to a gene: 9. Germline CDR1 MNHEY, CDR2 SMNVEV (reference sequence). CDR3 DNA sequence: TGTGCCAGCAGCAAAGGGCCTAGCGGGAGTTCCTACGAGCAGTACTTC. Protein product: CASSKGPSGSSYEQYF.